This T cell receptor beta chain was captured by sequencing in a study of shared clonotypes between healthy human individuals. Study details: The cohort comprised a couple of women and a few men. Their ages spanned 18 to 49 years.

The CDR3 is 13 amino acids. The ends were cut back, 5 bases at V and 15 bases at J, with 20 bases in the middle. In germline, CDR1 is SGHTA, CDR2 FQGNSA. This clone occurred once. The assay used deep level. The protocol was immunoSEQ multiplex PCR, while the TCRdb copy is restricted to in-frame clones and leaves out a portion. The table shows about 2.3 million clones, with 85% to 95% occurring only once. This receptor was taken from a man between 18 and 35 years old in good health. Some clones in this sample may be carry-over from other donors' samples. The material sequenced was naive CD4+ T cells from PBMCs. As to subset: CD45RA+ positively selected. V gene TRBV7-2 combines with J gene TRBJ2-4; D possibly matches TRBD1 or TRBD2 (6 bases each). CDR3 sequence reads: CASSPRGPRESYF. Written as DNA, the CDR3 is TGTGCCAGCAGCCCCAGGGGTCCTCGGGAGTCGTACTTC.